This is a list of T cell receptor beta chains from one sample in a study of PD-1 blockade in classical Hodgkin lymphoma. Libraries were prepared by immunoSEQ multiplex PCR; TCRdb keeps only in-frame clonotypes and omits some of them. Of about 28,000 clones in the sample, over 65% were seen once. The sequenced sample was peripheral blood mononuclear cells (PBMCs), obtained before the second cycle of nivolumab. The receptors stem from a human donor with classical Hodgkin lymphoma. Each CDR3 is given without its conserved first and last residue.

j_gene | v_gene | CDR3aa
TRBJ1-5 | TRBV6-1 | ASSRTGSGNQPQH
TRBJ2-7 | TRBV19 | ASSTSGTSYEQY
TRBJ2-2 | TRBV10-3 | AIGVPGELF
TRBJ1-1 | TRBV9 | ASSVDSYTEAF
TRBJ1-1 | TRBV5-4 | ASSKGLMNTEAF
TRBJ1-2 | TRBV6-4 | ASRGDRRNYGYT
TRBJ2-5 | TRBV10-3 | AIRYRDGETQY
TRBJ1-2 | TRBV6-5 | ASTRPGTGGYT
TRBJ1-5 | TRBV9 | ASSTGVAGNQPQH
TRBJ2-5 | TRBV11-3 | ASSLEGMFETQY
TRBJ2-5 | TRBV5-1 | ASSLDSNQETQY
TRBJ2-7 | TRBV5-6 | ASRRTGGKYEQY
TRBJ2-1 | TRBV4-3 | ASRPSGGSGNEQF
TRBJ2-3 | TRBV9 | ASSGEGLADTDTQY
TRBJ2-2 | TRBV7-9 | ASSLLSDTGELF
TRBJ1-4 | TRBV28 | ASGRWGRSEKLF
TRBJ1-2 | TRBV5-6 | ASSQDRGHGYT
TRBJ1-6 | TRBV7-9 | ASKDRGYNSPLH
TRBJ1-5 | TRBV2 | ASSTKPDALNQPQH
TRBJ1-2 | TRBV19 | ASSSRGQGNYGYT
TRBJ1-1 | TRBV27 | ASILSAGGNTEAF
TRBJ2-3 | TRBV2 | ASRVGAGNTDTQY
TRBJ2-2 | TRBV5-1 | ASSFIQGNTGELF
TRBJ1-1 | TRBV6-6 | ASSSAGFTEAF
TRBJ2-3 | TRBV6-5 | ASSYSSGFTDTQY
TRBJ2-5 | TRBV6-1 | APPGSGTQETQY
TRBJ2-1 | TRBV7-3 | ASSLRAGISYNEQF
TRBJ1-2 | TRBV27 | ASSLDRVGYGYT
TRBJ2-4 | TRBV5-8 | ASSSSHSNIQY
TRBJ1-1 | TRBV28 | ASSLPGTMNTEAF
TRBJ1-2 | TRBV4-3 | ASSQERNYGYT
TRBJ2-5 | TRBV5-1 | ASSSRERGAQY
TRBJ2-5 | TRBV5-4 | ASSLGGGVETQY